This T cell receptor (beta chain) was sequenced for a study of vaccination and CD4 T cells after COVID-19. A remark on this clonotype: Its antigen remains unidentified.

The sample's treatment: roughly nine-day PBMC culture with coronavirus spike peptide pools or control peptides (ViraFEST assay). Researchers collected the unexposed donor's CD4+ T cells before the COVID-19 pandemic (2011-2018). The V end was cut by 5 bases, the J end by 6 bases, with 11 bases between. Germline CDR1 reads LNHDA; CDR2 reads SQIVND (reference sequence). CDR3 length: 13 residues. Researchers used the Oncomine TCR Beta short-read assay to sequence DNA from cultured CD4+ T cells. In TCRdb, the PCR reads were re-called with MiXCR into one record per CDR3 protein. The sample yields 7,000 to 8,500 distinct CDR3 sequences, roughly a third seen once.

This chain uses TRBV19 with TRBJ1-5; TRBD1 is a possible D gene (5 bases). The receptor's source is a human donor in good health. Sequenced: CD4+ T cells from blood, cultured in vitro. The CDR3, as DNA: TGTGCCAGTAGTGAGAATCAGGGTCAGCCCCAGCATTTT. Protein product: CASSENQGQPQHF.